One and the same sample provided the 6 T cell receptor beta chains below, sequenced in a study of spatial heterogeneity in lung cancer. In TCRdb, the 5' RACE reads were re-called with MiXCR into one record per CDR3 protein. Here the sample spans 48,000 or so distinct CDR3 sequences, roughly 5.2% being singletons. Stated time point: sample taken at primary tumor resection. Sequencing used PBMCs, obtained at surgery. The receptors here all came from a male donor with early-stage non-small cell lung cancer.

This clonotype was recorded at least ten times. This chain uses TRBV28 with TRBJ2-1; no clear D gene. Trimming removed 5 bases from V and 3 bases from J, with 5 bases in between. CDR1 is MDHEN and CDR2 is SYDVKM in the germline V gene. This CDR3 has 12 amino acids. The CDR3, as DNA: TGTGCCAGCAGTAGGGTCTACAATGAGCAGTTCTTC. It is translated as CASSRVYNEQFF. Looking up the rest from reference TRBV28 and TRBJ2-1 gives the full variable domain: DVKVTQSSRYLVKRTGEKVFLECVQDMDHENMFWYRQDPGLGLRLIYFSYDVKMKEKGDIPEGYSVSREKKERFSLILESASTNQTSMYLCASSRVYNEQFFGPGTRLTVL.

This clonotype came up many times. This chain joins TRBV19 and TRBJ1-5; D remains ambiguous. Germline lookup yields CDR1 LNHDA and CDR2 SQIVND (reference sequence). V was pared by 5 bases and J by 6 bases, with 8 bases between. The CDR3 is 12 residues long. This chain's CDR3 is CASSVGLQPQHF. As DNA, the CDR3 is TGTGCCAGTAGTGTCGGACTTCAGCCCCAGCATTTT.

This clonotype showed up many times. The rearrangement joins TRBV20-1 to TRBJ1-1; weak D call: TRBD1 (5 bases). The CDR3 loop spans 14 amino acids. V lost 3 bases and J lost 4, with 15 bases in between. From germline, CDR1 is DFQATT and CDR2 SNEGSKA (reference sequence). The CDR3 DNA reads TGCAGTGCTAGTATGGGACTGGGTCTCACTGAAGCTTTCTTT. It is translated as CSASMGLGLTEAFF.

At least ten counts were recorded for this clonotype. This chain's CDR3 is CAAGTGTGANQPQHF. The CDR3, as DNA: TGTGCCGCCGGGACCGGGACAGGTGCCAATCAGCCCCAGCATTTT. The chain carries TRBV6-6 and TRBJ1-5; 8 nucleotides match TRBD1. This CDR3 is built from 15 residues. In germline, CDR1 is MNHNY, CDR2 SVGAGI (reference sequence). V shed 11 bases, J shed 3 bases, and the junction held 12 bases outside the gene matches.

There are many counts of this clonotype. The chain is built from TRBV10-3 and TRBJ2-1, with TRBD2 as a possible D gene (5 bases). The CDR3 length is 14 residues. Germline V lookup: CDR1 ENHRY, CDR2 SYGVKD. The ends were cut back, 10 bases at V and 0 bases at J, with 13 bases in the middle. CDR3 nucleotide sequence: TGTGCCACCTTTGCGGGCTTCTCCTACAATGAGCAGTTCTTC. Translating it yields CATFAGFSYNEQFF.

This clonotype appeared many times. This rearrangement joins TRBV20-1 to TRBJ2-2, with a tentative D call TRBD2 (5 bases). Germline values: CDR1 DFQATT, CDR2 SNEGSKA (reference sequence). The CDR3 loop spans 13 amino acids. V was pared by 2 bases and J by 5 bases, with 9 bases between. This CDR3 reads CSARRGSTGELFF. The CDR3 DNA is TGCAGTGCTAGAAGAGGGTCAACCGGGGAGCTGTTTTTT.